Following are 9 T cell receptor beta chains from one sample sequenced in a study of CD8+ T cells in alopecia areata. Extracted from the samples, RNA was reverse transcribed into cDNA to serve as the sequencing template. Using immunoSEQ multiplex PCR, the repertoire was profiled, and TCRdb retains in-frame clones only, with some absent. The sample holds approximately 91,000 clones, less than 50% seen once. The sequencing sample was made of CD4+ T cells sorted from blood. The receptors were sampled from a human donor with alopecia areata.

The chain recombines TRBV29-1 with TRBJ2-7, with 11 bases matching TRBD2. Germline V gene lookup returns CDR1 SQVTM and CDR2 ANQGSEA. With 4 bases clipped from V and 5 bases from J, the junction kept 7 bases outside the gene matches. The CDR3 spans 14 residues. The CDR3 sequence is CSVGVAGGSDEQYF. CDR3 nucleotides: TGCAGCGTTGGCGTAGCGGGAGGGTCGGACGAGCAGTACTTC.

CDR3 protein: CAWSVLQGEKLFF. CDR3 sequence (DNA): TGTGCCTGGAGTGTATTACAGGGGGAAAAACTGTTTTTT. The chain is built from TRBV30 and TRBJ1-4; 7 bases map to TRBD1. Germline assignment: CDR1 GTSNPN and CDR2 SVGIG (reference sequence). V shed 0 bases, J shed 8 bases, and the junction held 3 bases outside the gene matches. The CDR3 is 13 residues long. The entire variable domain, with the rest obtained from reference TRBV30 and TRBJ1-4, is as follows: SQTIHQWPATLVQPVGSPLSLECTVEGTSNPNLYWYRQAAGRGLQLLFYSVGIGQISSEVPQNLSASRPQDRQFILSSKKLLLSDSGFYLCAWSVLQGEKLFFGSGTQLSVL.

This clone was observed a handful of times. The genes are TRBV28 and TRBJ2-1; tentatively, D is TRBD1 (5 bases). CDR3 length: 14 residues. CDR1 and CDR2 from the germline V gene are MDHEN and SYDVKM. V was shortened by 4 bases and J by 6 bases, with 13 bases between the two germline ends. CDR3 loop: CASSSHTGSNEQFF. The CDR3 bases are TGTGCCAGCAGTTCTCATACAGGTAGCAATGAGCAGTTCTTC.

The chain employs TRBV30 and TRBJ1-2, with a possible D match to TRBD1 (6 bases). V lost 5 bases and J 2 bases, leaving 21 bases between the germline ends. Germline lookup yields CDR1 GTSNPN and CDR2 SVGIG (reference sequence). This CDR3 is built from 16 residues. The CDR3 loop reads CAWAGAGARLNYGYTF. DNA for the CDR3: TGTGCCTGGGCGGGAGCAGGGGCCCGACTCAACTATGGCTACACCTTC.

Concerning this clone itself: The same CDR3 is also encoded by other DNA sequences in this sample. V and J are TRBV29-1 and TRBJ2-3, with no clear D. Germline-derived CDR1 and CDR2 are SQVTM and ANQGSEA. This CDR3 is 11 amino acids long. V lost 4 bases, J lost 2 bases, and 4 bases lay in between. CDR3 sequence reads: CSVGSTDTQYF. CDR3 sequence (DNA): TGCAGCGTTGGCTCCACAGATACGCAGTATTTT.

This sequence joins TRBV30 and TRBJ2-7, with D uncertain. V was shortened by 3 bases and J by 2 bases, with 14 bases between the two germline ends. CDR1 is GTSNPN, CDR2 SVGIG, per germline (reference sequence). The CDR3 is 14 amino acids. CDR3 sequence reads: CAWRYPGRTYEQYF. As DNA, the CDR3 is TGTGCCTGGAGATATCCAGGTCGGACCTACGAGCAGTACTTC.

CDR3 loop: CASSMDRSTDTQYF. CDR3 nucleotides: TGTGCCAGCAGCATGGACAGAAGCACAGATACGCAGTATTTT. The chain uses TRBV11-2 and TRBJ2-3, with D maybe TRBD1 (6 bases). The CDR3 loop spans 14 amino acids. Trimming shortened V by 5 bases and J by 0 bases, and 9 bases separated the two germline ends. Germline assignment: CDR1 SGHAT and CDR2 FQNNGV.

This clone occurred a few times. The chain links TRBV9 to TRBJ2-2; possibly TRBD1 for D (5 bases). V gave up 4 bases and J gave up 5 bases, with 18 bases separating them. The CDR3 length is 16 residues. Germline loops: CDR1 SGDLS, CDR2 YYNGEE. CDR3 sequence: CASSRQSLSRTGELFF. The CDR3 DNA reads as TGTGCCAGCAGCAGACAGAGCCTATCTAGGACCGGGGAGCTGTTTTTT.

Remarks on this clone: Other DNA sequences in this sample translate to the same CDR3. V and J are TRBV11-2 and TRBJ2-5; either TRBD1 or TRBD2 may fit D (5 bases each). The V gene's germline CDR1 is SGHAT and CDR2 FQNNGV. The CDR3 is made up of 14 amino acids. V was trimmed by 1 base and J by 5 bases, leaving 11 bases between them. CDR3 DNA sequence: TGTGCCAGCAGCTTAGGGATGGGGGTGGAGACCCAGTACTTC. This gives the protein CASSLGMGVETQYF.